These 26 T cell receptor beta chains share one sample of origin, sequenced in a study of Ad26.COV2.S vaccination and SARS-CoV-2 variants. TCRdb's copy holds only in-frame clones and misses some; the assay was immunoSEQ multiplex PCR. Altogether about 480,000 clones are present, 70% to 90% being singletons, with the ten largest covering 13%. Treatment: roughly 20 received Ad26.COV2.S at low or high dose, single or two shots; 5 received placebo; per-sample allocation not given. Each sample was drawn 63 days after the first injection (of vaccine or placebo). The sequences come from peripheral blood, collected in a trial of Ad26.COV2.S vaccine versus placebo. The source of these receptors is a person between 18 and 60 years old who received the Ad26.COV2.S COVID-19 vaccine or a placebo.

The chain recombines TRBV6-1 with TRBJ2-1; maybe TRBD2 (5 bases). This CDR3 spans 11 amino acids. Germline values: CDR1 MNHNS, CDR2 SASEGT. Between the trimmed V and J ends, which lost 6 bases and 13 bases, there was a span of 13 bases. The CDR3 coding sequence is TGTGCCAGCAGCGGCCGGACTTTCCAGTTCTTC. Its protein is CASSGRTFQFF.

The CDR3 nucleotides are TGTGCCAGCAGTGAAGATCCTCGACAGGCTTCACACTACGAGCAGTACTTC. Translation gives CASSEDPRQASHYEQYF. The V and J genes are TRBV6-1 and TRBJ2-7; perhaps TRBD1 as D (6 bases). Trimming removed 1 base at V and 3 bases at J, with 19 bases between. The CDR3 loop spans 17 amino acids. Germline CDR1 is MNHNS and CDR2 is SASEGT.

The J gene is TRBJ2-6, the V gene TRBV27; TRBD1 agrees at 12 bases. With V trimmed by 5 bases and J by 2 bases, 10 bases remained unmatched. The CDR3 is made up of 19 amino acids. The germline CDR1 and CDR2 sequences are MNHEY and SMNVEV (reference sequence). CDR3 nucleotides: TGTGCCAGCAGTACGACGCCGGGACAGGGGGCGCCTGGGGCCAACGTCCTGACTTTC. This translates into CASSTTPGQGAPGANVLTF. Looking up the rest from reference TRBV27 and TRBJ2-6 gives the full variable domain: EAQVTQNPRYLITVTGKKLTVTCSQNMNHEYMSWYRQDPGLGLRQIYYSMNVEVTDKGDVPEGYKVSRKEKRNFPLILESPSPNQTSLYFCASSTTPGQGAPGANVLTFGAGSRLTVL.

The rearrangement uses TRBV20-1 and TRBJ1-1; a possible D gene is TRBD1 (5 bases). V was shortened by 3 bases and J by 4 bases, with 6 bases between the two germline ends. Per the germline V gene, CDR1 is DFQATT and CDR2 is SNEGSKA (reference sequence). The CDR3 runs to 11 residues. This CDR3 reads CSARGLTEAFF. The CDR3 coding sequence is TGCAGTGCTAGGGGGCTCACTGAAGCTTTCTTT.

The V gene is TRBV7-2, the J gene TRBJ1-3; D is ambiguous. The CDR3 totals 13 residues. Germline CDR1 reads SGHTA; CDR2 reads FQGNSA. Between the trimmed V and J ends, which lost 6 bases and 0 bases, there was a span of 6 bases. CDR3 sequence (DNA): TGTGCCAGCAGACGGGGCTCTGGAAACACCATATATTTT. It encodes CASRRGSGNTIYF.

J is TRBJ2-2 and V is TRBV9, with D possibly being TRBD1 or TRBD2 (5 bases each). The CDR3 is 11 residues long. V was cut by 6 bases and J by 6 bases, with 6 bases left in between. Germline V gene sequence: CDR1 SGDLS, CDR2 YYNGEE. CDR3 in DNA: TGTGCCAGCATGGGGGCCGGGGAGCTGTTTTTT. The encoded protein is CASMGAGELFF.

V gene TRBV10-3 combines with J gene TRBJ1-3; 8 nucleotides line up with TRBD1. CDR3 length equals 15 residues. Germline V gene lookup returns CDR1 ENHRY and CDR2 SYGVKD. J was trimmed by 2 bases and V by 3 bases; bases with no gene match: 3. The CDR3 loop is CAISEEDRAGNTIYF. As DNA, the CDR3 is TGTGCCATCAGTGAAGAGGACAGGGCTGGAAACACCATATATTTT.

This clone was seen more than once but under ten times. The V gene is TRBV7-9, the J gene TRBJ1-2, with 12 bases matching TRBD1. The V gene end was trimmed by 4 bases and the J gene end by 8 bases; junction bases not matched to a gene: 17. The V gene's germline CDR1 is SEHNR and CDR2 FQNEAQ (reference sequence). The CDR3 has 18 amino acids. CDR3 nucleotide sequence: TGTGCCAGCAGCTATACCCCTTTGGGGGACAGGGGGCGAGAGGGCTACACCTTC. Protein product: CASSYTPLGDRGREGYTF.

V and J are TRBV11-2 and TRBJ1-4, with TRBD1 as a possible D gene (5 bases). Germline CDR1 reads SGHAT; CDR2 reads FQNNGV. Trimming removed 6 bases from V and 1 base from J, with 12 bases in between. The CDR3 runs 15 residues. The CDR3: CASSPRDRTNEKLFF. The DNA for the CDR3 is TGTGCCAGCAGTCCAAGGGACCGAACTAATGAAAAACTGTTTTTT.

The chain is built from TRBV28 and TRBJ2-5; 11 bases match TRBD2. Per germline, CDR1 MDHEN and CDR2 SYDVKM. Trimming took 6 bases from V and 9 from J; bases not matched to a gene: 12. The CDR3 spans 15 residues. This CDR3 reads CASSLLAGVPWAQYF. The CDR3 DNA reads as TGTGCCAGCAGCTTACTAGCGGGGGTCCCGTGGGCCCAGTACTTC.

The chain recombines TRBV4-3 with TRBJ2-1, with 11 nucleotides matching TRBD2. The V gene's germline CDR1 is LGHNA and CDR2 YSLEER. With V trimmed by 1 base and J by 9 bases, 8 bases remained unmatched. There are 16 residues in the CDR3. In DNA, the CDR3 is TGCGCCAGCAGCCAAGGGCTCGGACTAGCGGGCACTGAGCAGTTCTTC. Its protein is CASSQGLGLAGTEQFF.

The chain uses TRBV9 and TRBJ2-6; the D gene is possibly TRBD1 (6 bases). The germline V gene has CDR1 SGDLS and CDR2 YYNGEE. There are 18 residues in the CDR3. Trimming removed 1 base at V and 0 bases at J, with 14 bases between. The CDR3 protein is CASSVWSGVLSGANVLTF. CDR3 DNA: TGTGCCAGCAGCGTATGGTCAGGGGTCCTCTCTGGGGCCAACGTCCTGACTTTC.

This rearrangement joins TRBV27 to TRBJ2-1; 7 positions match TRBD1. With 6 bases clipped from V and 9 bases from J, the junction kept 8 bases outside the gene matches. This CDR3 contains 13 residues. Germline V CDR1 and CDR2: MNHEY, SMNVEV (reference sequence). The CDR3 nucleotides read TGTGCCAGCAGCCGGGACAGTCATGGTGAGCAGTTCTTC. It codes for CASSRDSHGEQFF.

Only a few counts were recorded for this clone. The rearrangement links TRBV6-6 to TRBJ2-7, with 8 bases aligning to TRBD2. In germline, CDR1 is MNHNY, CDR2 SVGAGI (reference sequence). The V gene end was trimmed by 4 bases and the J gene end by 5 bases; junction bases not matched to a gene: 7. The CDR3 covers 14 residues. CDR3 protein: CASSLISGIHEQYF. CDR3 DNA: TGTGCCAGCAGTTTGATTAGCGGGATCCACGAGCAGTACTTC.

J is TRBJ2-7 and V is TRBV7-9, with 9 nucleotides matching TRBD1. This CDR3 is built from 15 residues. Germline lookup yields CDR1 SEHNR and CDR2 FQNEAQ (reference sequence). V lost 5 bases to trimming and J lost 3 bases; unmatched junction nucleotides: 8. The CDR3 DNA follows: TGTGCCAGCAGCCCCCGGACAGGGGATTTCTACGAGCAGTACTTC. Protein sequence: CASSPRTGDFYEQYF.

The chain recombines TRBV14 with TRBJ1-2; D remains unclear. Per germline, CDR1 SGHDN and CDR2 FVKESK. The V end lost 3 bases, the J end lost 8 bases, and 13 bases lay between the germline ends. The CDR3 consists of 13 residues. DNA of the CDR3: TGTGCCAGCAGCCAGGATTCCACTAGGGGCTACACCTTC. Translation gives CASSQDSTRGYTF. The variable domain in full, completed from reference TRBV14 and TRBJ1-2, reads EAGVTQFPSHSVIEKGQTVTLRCDPISGHDNLYWYRRVMGKEIKFLLHFVKESKQDESGMPNNRFLAERTGGTYSTLKVQPAELEDSGVYFCASSQDSTRGYTFGSGTRLTVV.

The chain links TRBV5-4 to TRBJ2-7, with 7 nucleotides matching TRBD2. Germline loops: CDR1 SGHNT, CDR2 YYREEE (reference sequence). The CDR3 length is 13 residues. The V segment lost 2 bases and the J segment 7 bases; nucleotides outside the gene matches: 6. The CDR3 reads CASSLAGYGEQYF. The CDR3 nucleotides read TGTGCCAGCAGCTTAGCGGGATATGGGGAGCAGTACTTC.

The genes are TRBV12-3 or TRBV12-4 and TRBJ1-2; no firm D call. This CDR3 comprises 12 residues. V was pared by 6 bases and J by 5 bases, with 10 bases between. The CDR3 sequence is CASSPLGYGYTF. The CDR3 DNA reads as TGTGCCAGCAGCCCCCTGGGGTATGGCTACACCTTC.

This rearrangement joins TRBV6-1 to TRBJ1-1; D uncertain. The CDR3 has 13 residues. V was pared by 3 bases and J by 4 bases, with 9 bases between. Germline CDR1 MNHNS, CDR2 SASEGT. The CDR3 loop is CASSETLVTEAFF. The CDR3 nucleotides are TGTGCCAGCAGTGAGACCCTTGTCACTGAAGCTTTCTTT.

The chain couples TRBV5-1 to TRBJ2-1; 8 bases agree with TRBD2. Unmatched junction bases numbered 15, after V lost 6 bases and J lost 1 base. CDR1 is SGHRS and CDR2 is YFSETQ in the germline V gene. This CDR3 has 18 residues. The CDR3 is CASTSVPLAGLSYNEQFF. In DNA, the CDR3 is TGCGCCAGCACCAGCGTCCCTTTAGCGGGACTTTCCTACAATGAGCAGTTCTTC.

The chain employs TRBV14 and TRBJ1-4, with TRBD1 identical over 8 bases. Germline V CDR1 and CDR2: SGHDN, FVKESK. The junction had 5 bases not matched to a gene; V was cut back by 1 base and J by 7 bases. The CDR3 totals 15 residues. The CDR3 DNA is TGTGCCAGCAGCCAAGTTCAGGGGGCAGGTGAAAAACTGTTTTTT. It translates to CASSQVQGAGEKLFF.

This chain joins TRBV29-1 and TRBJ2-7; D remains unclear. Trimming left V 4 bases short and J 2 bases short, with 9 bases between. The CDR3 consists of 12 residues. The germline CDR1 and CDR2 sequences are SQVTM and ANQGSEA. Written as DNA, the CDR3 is TGCAGCGTTGCGCCAGGTCCCTACGAGCAGTACTTC. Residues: CSVAPGPYEQYF.

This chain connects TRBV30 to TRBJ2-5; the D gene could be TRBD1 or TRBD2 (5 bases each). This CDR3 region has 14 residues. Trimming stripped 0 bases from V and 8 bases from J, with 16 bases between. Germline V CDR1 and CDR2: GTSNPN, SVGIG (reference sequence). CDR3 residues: CAWSVLGVQGTQYF. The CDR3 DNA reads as TGTGCCTGGAGTGTACTCGGGGTCCAGGGAACCCAGTACTTC.

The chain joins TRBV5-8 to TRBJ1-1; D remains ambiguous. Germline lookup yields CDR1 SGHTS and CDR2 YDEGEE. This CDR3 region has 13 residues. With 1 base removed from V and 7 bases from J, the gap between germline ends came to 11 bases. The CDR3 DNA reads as TGTGCCAGCAGCTTGCTCTTAAAGGGTGAAGCTTTCTTT. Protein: CASSLLLKGEAFF.

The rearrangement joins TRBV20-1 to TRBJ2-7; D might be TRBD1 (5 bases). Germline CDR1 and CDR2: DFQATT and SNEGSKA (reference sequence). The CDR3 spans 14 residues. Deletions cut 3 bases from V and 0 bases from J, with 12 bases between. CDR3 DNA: TGCAGTGCTAGTTTTATGGGGCCCTCCTACGAGCAGTACTTC. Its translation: CSASFMGPSYEQYF.

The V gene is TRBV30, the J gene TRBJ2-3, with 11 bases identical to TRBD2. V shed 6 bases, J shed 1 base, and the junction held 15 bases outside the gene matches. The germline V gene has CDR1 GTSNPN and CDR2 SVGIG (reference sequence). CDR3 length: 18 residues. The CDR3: CACRGTSGFLTRTDTQYF. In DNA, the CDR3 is TGTGCCTGCAGAGGGACTAGCGGTTTCCTAACCCGCACAGATACGCAGTATTTT.